The TCR beta chain under discussion was sequenced for a study of human T cells and chemical hapten exposure (dated by TCRdb to about 2021). A note on the overall study: Libraries were pooled for sequencing, and variation in per-sample TCR yields was attributed mainly to small differences in library volumes within the pool. From each blood RNA sample, both TCR alpha and TCR beta chains were sequenced. Peripheral blood TCR repertoire changes were tracked in vivo in alopecia patients during primary and secondary sensitization to the hapten diphenylcyclopropenone (DPC). What the study reported, not specific to this receptor: DPC sensitization did not change the number of TCRs with a frequency above 1 in 1000, and there was no evidence of changes in global repertoire structure. After repeated subsampling, changes were observed in the strength of the expansion versus patch-test correlation and in the threshold at which the correlation became significant.

The time point label of this sample denotes: healthy volunteer bleed at 2 weeks. Total RNA was isolated from unfractionated whole blood collected in Tempus Blood RNA tubes. About 5 healthy volunteers served as TCR sequencing controls and were bled at day 0, 2 weeks and 6 weeks. The CDR1 and CDR2 encoded by the germline V gene are SNHLY and FYNNEI. The CDR3 starts with the cysteine, ends with the phenylalanine, and has 14 residues. Only the CDR3 portion is preserved as DNA: 42 bases, with reading frame beginning at the first base. V lost 10 bases and J lost 0 bases; the stretch between them is 14 bases long. Comments on this clonotype: It lacks a known antigen. No clone much larger than this one lies a single base away; base qualities are absent.

Libraries were built with RACE. Instrument on record: NextSeq 500. Library preparation attached unique molecular identifiers to individual cDNA molecules for quantitative, reproducible TCR counting. As for the original processing: A median of around 96,000 TCRs per sample was observed, with a range of about 23,224 to 700,000. V, J and CDR3 annotation of the TCR reads was carried out using the Decombinator software suite. For PS versus PT1 abundance plots, all samples were subsampled to the same number of TCRs (28,000). Expanded TCRs were defined as absent before sensitization and observed at least eight times at the 2-week time point. In TCRdb, the public reads were trimmed at Q25 with fastp and aligned with MiXCR, with productive beta chains retained. Each entry merges the rows of one CDR3 protein and shows their most common DNA and genes. TCRdb, rather than the study authors, made the V and J calls. A total of just over 90,000 distinct CDR3 sequences appear in this sample, roughly 8.5% of them only once. About 3.1% of the sample comes from the top ten.

The sequence was collected from a female donor in good health. Some clones in this sample may be carry-over from other donors' samples. The sample was whole blood. The chain couples TRBV2 to TRBJ2-3; the D gene is possibly TRBD2, with 6 bases matching. The CDR3: CANRDSRSTDTQYF. The nucleotide sequence reads as follows: TGTGCCAACCGGGACTCACGTAGCACAGATACGCAGTATTTT.